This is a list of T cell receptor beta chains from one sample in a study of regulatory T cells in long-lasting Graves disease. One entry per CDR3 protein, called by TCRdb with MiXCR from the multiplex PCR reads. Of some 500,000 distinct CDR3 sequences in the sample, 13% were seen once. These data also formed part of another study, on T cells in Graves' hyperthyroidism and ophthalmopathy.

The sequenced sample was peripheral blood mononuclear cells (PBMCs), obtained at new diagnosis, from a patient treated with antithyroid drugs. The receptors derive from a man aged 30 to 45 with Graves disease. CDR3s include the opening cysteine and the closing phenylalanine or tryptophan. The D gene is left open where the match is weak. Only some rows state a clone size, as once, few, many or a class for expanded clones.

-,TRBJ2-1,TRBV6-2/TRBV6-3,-,TGTGCCAGCAGTGAAGTCCCGGACAACAATGAGCAGTTCTTC,CASSEVPDNNEQFF
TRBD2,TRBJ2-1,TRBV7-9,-,TGTGCCAGCAGCTTAGGGGGACTAGCGAGAGTCAATGAGCAGTTCTTC,CASSLGGLARVNEQFF
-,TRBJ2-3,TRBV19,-,TGTGCCAGTAGTATCGGCCAGGGTAGCACAGATACGCAGTATTTT,CASSIGQGSTDTQYF
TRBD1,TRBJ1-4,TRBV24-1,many,TGTGCCACCAGTGAAGCCGGGACAGGGGGTGGCGAAAAACTGTTTTTT,CATSEAGTGGGEKLFF
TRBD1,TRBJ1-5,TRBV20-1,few,TGCAGTGCTAGAGCCCGGACAGGGGTGGGATATAGCAATCAGCCCCAGCATTTT,CSARARTGVGYSNQPQHF
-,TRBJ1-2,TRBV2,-,TGTGCCAGCAGTGAAGAATGGGGGGTGGCTGGCTACACCTTC,CASSEEWGVAGYTF
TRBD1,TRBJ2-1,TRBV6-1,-,TGTGCCAGCAGACCGGACGAGGGGGCGCACAATGAGCAGTTCTTC,CASRPDEGAHNEQFF
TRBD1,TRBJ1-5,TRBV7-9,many,TGTGCCAGCAGCTTAGCGTCCGGGACAGCTAGCAATCAGCCCCAGCATTTT,CASSLASGTASNQPQHF
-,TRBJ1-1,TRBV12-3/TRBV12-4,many,TGTGCCAGCAGTTGGACCGGCAATGAAGCTTTCTTT,CASSWTGNEAFF
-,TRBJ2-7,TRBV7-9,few,TGTGCCAGCAGCCCACGTTTTGGTGGGACCTACGAGCAGTACTTC,CASSPRFGGTYEQYF
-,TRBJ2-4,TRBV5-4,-,TGTGCCAGCAGTCTCAGGGGGGTGCCCAAAAACATTCAGTACTTC,CASSLRGVPKNIQYF
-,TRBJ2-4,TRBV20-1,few,TGCAGTGCTGGACGGGCCTTAGCCAAAAACATTCAGTACTTC,CSAGRALAKNIQYF
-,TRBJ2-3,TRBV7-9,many,TGTGCCAGCAGCACCGCCGCTACCACAGATACGCAGTATTTT,CASSTAATTDTQYF
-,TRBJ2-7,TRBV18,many,TGTGCCAGCTCACCTCAACAGGGCTCCTACGAGCAGTACTTC,CASSPQQGSYEQYF
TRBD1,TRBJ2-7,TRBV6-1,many,TGTGCCAGCAGCAAGCTCTGGGACAGGGACCACGAGCAGTACTTC,CASSKLWDRDHEQYF
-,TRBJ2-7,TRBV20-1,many,TGCAGTGCCGATAGTGGGGGAGAGTCTTACGAGCAGTACTTC,CSADSGGESYEQYF
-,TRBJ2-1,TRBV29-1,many,TGCAGCGTTGAAGGTCGGGCGCCATCCTACAATGAGCAGTTCTTC,CSVEGRAPSYNEQFF
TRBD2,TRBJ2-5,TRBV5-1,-,TGCGCCAGCAGCTCGGGACTAGCGGGAGTTGTAGTAGGGGAGACCCAGTACTTC,CASSSGLAGVVVGETQYF
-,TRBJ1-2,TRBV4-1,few,TGCGCCAGCAGCCCCGGCCCCCGACTCTTACAGGACTATGGCTACACCTTC,CASSPGPRLLQDYGYTF
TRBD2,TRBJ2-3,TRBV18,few,TGTGCCAGCTCAACCCTAGCGGGAACTTGGAAAGATACGCAGTATTTT,CASSTLAGTWKDTQYF
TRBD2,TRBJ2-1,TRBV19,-,TGTGCCAGTAGTATGGCCTTAGCGGGAGTCGATGAGCAGTTCTTC,CASSMALAGVDEQFF
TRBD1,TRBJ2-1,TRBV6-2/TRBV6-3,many,TGTGCCAGCAGTTACGGACAGGGAAATGAGCAGTTCTTC,CASSYGQGNEQFF
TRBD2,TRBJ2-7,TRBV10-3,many,TGTGCCATCAGGGGACCCTCCCCGGCTAGCGGGAACGAGCAGTACTTC,CAIRGPSPASGNEQYF
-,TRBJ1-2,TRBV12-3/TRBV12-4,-,TGTGCCAGCAGTTTAGCGAACGGGGGCGCCGATGGCTACACCTTC,CASSLANGGADGYTF
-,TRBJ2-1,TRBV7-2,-,TGTGCCAGCAGCGCCATCTACAATGAGCAGTTCTTC,CASSAIYNEQFF
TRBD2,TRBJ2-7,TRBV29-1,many,TGCAGCGCTGCCTCCGGGACTAGGTCTTACGAGCAGTACTTC,CSAASGTRSYEQYF